These T cell receptor beta chains were read from a single sample in a study of human T cells and chemical hapten exposure. MiXCR was run by TCRdb on the reads, yielding one entry per CDR3 protein. The sample consists of 95,000 to 150,000 distinct CDR3 sequences, about 7.7% of them appearing once. Material for sequencing was whole blood. The receptors originated from a human donor in good health. Some clones in this sample may be carry-over from other donors' samples. Both conserved end residues are part of each CDR3. The D gene is left open where the match is weak.

v_gene	j_gene	d_gene	CDR3aa
TRBV6-2/TRBV6-3	TRBJ1-1	.	CAIGGDTEAFF
TRBV12-3/TRBV12-4	TRBJ2-4	TRBD2	CASIRGGLGDIQYF
TRBV5-1	TRBJ2-1	TRBD2	CASSLTSGRGDEQFF
TRBV5-6	TRBJ2-3	.	CASSLAGPGGTDTQYF
TRBV7-9	TRBJ2-3	TRBD1	CASSIGDRDTDTQYF
TRBV5-5	TRBJ2-5	.	CASSSGNLGETQYF
TRBV4-3	TRBJ1-5	.	CASSQDSQGNQPQHF
TRBV27	TRBJ1-5	.	CASSSSLNQPQHF
TRBV4-3	TRBJ1-4	TRBD1	CASSRGDREDEKLFF
TRBV30	TRBJ2-7	.	CAWRGDRPTYEQYF
TRBV6-5	TRBJ1-1	.	CASSYSRGPPNTEAFF
TRBV4-2	TRBJ2-7	.	CASSQAGPGEQYF
TRBV7-2	TRBJ1-3	TRBD1	CASSSSGTGGGRGNTIYF
TRBV13	TRBJ1-2	TRBD1	CASTKRQGLDGYTF
TRBV12-3/TRBV12-4	TRBJ1-1	.	CASSPSGVRGAFF
TRBV5-1	TRBJ1-1	TRBD1	CASSLQGVNTEAFF
TRBV27	TRBJ1-1	TRBD1	CASSFGLIPGQVTEAFF
TRBV7-9	TRBJ2-5	.	CASSSPPRVFLETQYF
TRBV19	TRBJ2-1	.	CASSVLPGVGSEQFF
TRBV19	TRBJ2-5	.	CASSIGQETQYF
TRBV2	TRBJ2-1	.	CASKRAGFYNEQFF
TRBV7-2	TRBJ1-1	.	CASSFRSQGEAFF
TRBV12-3/TRBV12-4	TRBJ2-7	.	CASSPDLGPSYEQYF
TRBV7-9	TRBJ2-7	TRBD1	CASSIGQGAVSSYEQYF
TRBV6-2/TRBV6-3	TRBJ2-1	TRBD1	CASRTGDEQFF
TRBV19	TRBJ2-3	.	CASSIGGPDTQYF
TRBV12-5	TRBJ2-6	TRBD1	CASGSLGQGTRSGANVLTF
TRBV7-9	TRBJ2-7	.	CASSPPRGGVYEQYF
TRBV27	TRBJ1-2	.	CASSLLVGVLGYTF
TRBV12-3/TRBV12-4	TRBJ1-1	TRBD1	CASRIVGDSEAFF
TRBV6-2/TRBV6-3	TRBJ2-1	.	CASSYSKEGGSYNEQFF
TRBV29-1	TRBJ1-2	.	CSVEEPNNYGYTF
TRBV30	TRBJ1-1	.	CAWSVMGLGGTEAFF
TRBV29-1	TRBJ2-3	TRBD1	CSVSPGTGDNTQYF
TRBV19	TRBJ1-2	.	CASRAGTLGYTF
TRBV20-1	TRBJ2-4	.	CSARGIGAKNIQYF
TRBV10-3	TRBJ1-5	.	CAISESRAGDQPQHF
TRBV9	TRBJ1-5	.	CASSAEGMTNQPQHF
TRBV6-1	TRBJ2-3	.	CASLGGPLLDTQYF
TRBV20-1	TRBJ2-5	.	CSARERTPIRGTQYF
TRBV4-1	TRBJ1-1	.	CASSLGTRNTEAFF
TRBV18	TRBJ2-7	TRBD1	CASSPRTGYSYEQYF
TRBV3-1	TRBJ2-1	.	CASSQEEWDPYNEQFF
TRBV5-1	TRBJ2-3	TRBD2	CASSHGGAADTQYF
TRBV12-3/TRBV12-4	TRBJ2-3	TRBD2	CASSLRGSGDTQYF
TRBV4-1	TRBJ2-3	.	CASSQDEGESTDTQYF
TRBV19	TRBJ1-3	.	CASSTPWDGSGNTIYF
TRBV21-1	TRBJ1-5	.	CASSQEGQDNQPQHF
TRBV10-3	TRBJ2-1	.	CAISESPGMADEQFF
TRBV20-1	TRBJ2-2	TRBD2	CSATGTTNTGELFF
TRBV9	TRBJ1-6	.	CASSPRVFEGGSPLHF
TRBV5-1	TRBJ2-5	TRBD1	CASSRGQGSSKTQYF
TRBV10-3	TRBJ2-1	TRBD2	CAISDPGTSSYNEQFF
TRBV4-1	TRBJ1-4	.	CASSQDTGRFEKLFF
TRBV29-1	TRBJ1-3	.	CSVPLRNTIYF